Below, 20 T cell receptor beta chains from the same sample are listed, as sequenced in a study of cytomegalovirus exposure and HLA in healthy donors. The PCR used 60 Vbeta and 13 Jbeta primers. The protocol was immunoSEQ multiplex PCR, while the TCRdb copy is restricted to in-frame clones and leaves out a portion. The sample consists of more than 95,000 clones, approximately 74% of them appearing once. Input material: PBMCs. These receptor sequences come from a woman between 50 and 59 years old in good health and CMV-seropositive.

V gene TRBV5-4 combines with J gene TRBJ2-1, with 11 bases that match TRBD2. CDR3 size: 17 residues. The germline gives CDR1 SGHNT, CDR2 YYREEE (reference sequence). V trimming: 2 bases; J trimming: 8 bases; junction bases outside the gene matches: 12. The CDR3 sequence: CASSFRSTTSGSDEQFF. Here the CDR3 DNA reads TGTGCCAGCAGCTTTAGGAGTACTACTAGCGGGAGTGATGAGCAGTTCTTC.

The chain recombines TRBV30 with TRBJ1-1, with a tentative D call TRBD1 (6 bases). The CDR3 consists of 13 residues. Germline V gene lookup returns CDR1 GTSNPN and CDR2 SVGIG (reference sequence). The germline V and J ends were trimmed by 3 bases and 1 base, with 9 bases remaining between them. CDR3 protein: CAWRRQANTEAFF. CDR3 bases: TGTGCCTGGAGGCGACAGGCGAACACTGAAGCTTTCTTT.

This chain links TRBV28 with TRBJ2-7; D is perhaps TRBD2 (5 bases). The V gene's germline CDR1 is MDHEN and CDR2 SYDVKM. This CDR3 is 11 amino acids long. V dropped 7 bases and J dropped 6 bases, with 10 bases sitting between them. CDR3 region: CASTYGVEQYF. The CDR3 DNA reads as TGTGCCAGCACGTACGGGGTCGAGCAGTACTTC.

Only a few counts were recorded for this clone. The chain carries TRBV29-1 and TRBJ1-1, with D unclear. Germline CDR1 is SQVTM and CDR2 is ANQGSEA. The germline V and J ends were trimmed by 6 bases and 0 bases, with 8 bases remaining between them. This CDR3 spans 12 amino acids. The CDR3 spells CSVDNMNTEAFF. The CDR3 nucleotides read TGCAGCGTCGATAACATGAACACTGAAGCTTTCTTT.

The chain recombines TRBV6-6 with TRBJ2-7; possibly TRBD1 for D (5 bases). CDR1 and CDR2 (germline): MNHNY, SVGAGI (reference sequence). Trimming stripped 4 bases from V and 7 bases from J, with 14 bases between. The length of the CDR3 is 13 residues. CDR3 region: CASSSGTAGEQYF. CDR3 nucleotide sequence: TGTGCCAGCAGTTCGGGCACAGCAGGGGAGCAGTACTTC.

The chain recombines TRBV30 with TRBJ1-4, with no clear D. V was clipped by 0 bases and J by 7 bases, with 12 bases between them. Germline lookup yields CDR1 GTSNPN and CDR2 SVGIG (reference sequence). The CDR3 length is 14 residues. The CDR3 region has the DNA TGTGCCTGGAGTGTCTCGAGGGCGGTTGAAAAACTGTTTTTT. As protein: CAWSVSRAVEKLFF.

This chain links TRBV19 with TRBJ1-5; 8 nucleotides agree with TRBD1. In germline, CDR1 is LNHDA, CDR2 SQIVND (reference sequence). Losses at the gene ends were 6 bases for V and 4 bases for J; bases not matched to a gene: 11. The CDR3 runs 16 residues. The CDR3 protein is CASRDFGQGENQPQHF. As DNA, the CDR3 is TGTGCCAGTAGGGATTTTGGACAGGGAGAAAATCAGCCCCAGCATTTT.

V usage is TRBV25-1 and J usage is TRBJ2-3; no firm D call. The germline V gene encodes CDR1 MGHDK and CDR2 SYGVNS. Trimming removed 5 bases at V and 2 bases at J, with 14 bases between. The CDR3 contains 15 residues. The CDR3 coding sequence is TGTGCCAGCAGTTACTCAGGATCCTTCACAGATACGCAGTATTTT. The encoded protein is CASSYSGSFTDTQYF.

Only one count was recorded for this clone. The chain joins TRBV25-1 to TRBJ1-2; D is unclear. The V end lost 2 bases, the J end lost 4 bases, and 11 bases lay between the germline ends. There are 14 residues in the CDR3. CDR1 and CDR2 from the germline V gene are MGHDK and SYGVNS. The CDR3 bases are TGTGCCAGCAGTGAAGACCCGGGTCCCTATGGCTACACCTTC. Translation: CASSEDPGPYGYTF.

The chain has TRBV20-1 and TRBJ1-2; D is possibly TRBD1 (5 bases). V lost 6 bases and J lost 10, with 12 bases in between. Germline V gene data show CDR1 as DFQATT and CDR2 as SNEGSKA (reference sequence). This CDR3 is built from 10 residues. This CDR3 is CSARWTTYTF. In DNA form, the CDR3 reads TGCAGTGCAAGGTGGACAACCTACACCTTC.

This sequence joins TRBV5-4 and TRBJ1-4; D ambiguous. Germline V gene data show CDR1 as SGHNT and CDR2 as YYREEE (reference sequence). This CDR3 contains 16 residues. V lost 0 bases to trimming and J lost 0 bases, with 9 bases between them. CDR3 amino acids: CASSLAGRTTNEKLFF. In DNA, the CDR3 is TGTGCCAGCAGCTTGGCGGGTAGGACAACTAATGAAAAACTGTTTTTT. Full variable domain (rest looked up from reference TRBV5-4 and TRBJ1-4): ETGVTQSPTHLIKTRGQQVTLRCSSQSGHNTVSWYQQALGQGPQFIFQYYREEENGRGNFPPRFSGLQFPNYSSELNVNALELDDSALYLCASSLAGRTTNEKLFFGSGTQLSVL.

The genes are TRBV6-1 and TRBJ1-6, with no clear D. The germline CDR1 and CDR2 sequences are MNHNS and SASEGT. This CDR3 is 16 amino acids long. Trimming left V 2 bases short and J 5 bases short, with 13 bases between. The chain's CDR3 is CASSETTPPNNSPLHF. DNA for the CDR3: TGTGCCAGCAGTGAAACGACACCCCCTAATAATTCACCCCTCCACTTT.

V usage is TRBV4-2 and J usage is TRBJ2-2; no clear D. The CDR3 has 17 residues. Trimming cost V 0 bases and J 4 bases, with 15 bases left between them. Germline CDR1 LGHNA, CDR2 YNFKEQ. Here the CDR3 reads CASSQDVAVRSTGELFF. The DNA for the CDR3 is TGTGCCAGCAGCCAAGATGTGGCCGTACGCAGCACCGGGGAGCTGTTTTTT.

The rearrangement links TRBV5-8 to TRBJ1-3; TRBD1 matches 10 bases. This CDR3 is built from 16 residues. Germline CDR1 is SGHTS and CDR2 is YDEGEE. The V gene end was trimmed by 1 base and the J gene end by 4 bases; junction bases not matched to a gene: 5. This chain's CDR3 is CASSLPGQGFGNTIYF. DNA of the CDR3: TGTGCCAGCAGCTTGCCGGGACAGGGGTTCGGAAACACCATATATTTT.

This clone was seen a single time. CDR3 sequence (DNA): TGCAGCGCACGGAGAAACGCCGGAGAGACCCAGTACTTC. Protein: CSARRNAGETQYF. The chain joins TRBV29-1 to TRBJ2-5; D gene uncertain. The CDR3 runs 13 residues. Looked up from germline, CDR1 is SQVTM and CDR2 is ANQGSEA. The V end was cut by 7 bases, the J end by 4 bases, with 16 bases between.

This clone was observed once. V is TRBV7-2 and J is TRBJ1-1; D might be TRBD1 (6 bases). This CDR3 comprises 14 residues. Deletions cut 4 bases from V and 4 bases from J, with 13 bases between. In germline, CDR1 is SGHTA, CDR2 FQGNSA. CDR3 protein: CASSYYRDTTEAFF. In DNA form, the CDR3 reads TGTGCCAGCAGCTACTACAGGGATACCACTGAAGCTTTCTTT.

V is TRBV5-6 and J is TRBJ1-1, with 9 bases aligning to TRBD1. The ends lost 4 bases at V and 5 bases at J; junction bases unmatched: 12. The CDR3 covers 16 residues. CDR1 SGHDT and CDR2 YYEEEE come from the germline V gene. This CDR3 is CASSPVPGQGWTEAFF. DNA for the CDR3: TGTGCCAGCAGCCCGGTCCCGGGACAGGGTTGGACTGAAGCTTTCTTT. Combining the CDR3 with reference TRBV5-6 and TRBJ1-1 gives the whole variable domain DAGVTQSPTHLIKTRGQQVTLRCSPKSGHDTVSWYQQALGQGPQFIFQYYEEEERQRGNFPDRFSGHQFPNYSSELNVNALLLGDSALYLCASSPVPGQGWTEAFFGQGTRLTVV.

V is TRBV27 and J is TRBJ2-5; 7 bases are shared with TRBD1. The tail of the sequence fits TRBJ2-7 better, so the J call may be wrong. CDR1 is MNHEY and CDR2 is SMNVEV in the germline V gene (reference sequence). The CDR3 spans 13 residues. The DNA for the CDR3 is TGTGCCAGCAGTTCAACCTCAGGGGGCGAGCAGTACTTC. Translated, it gives CASSSTSGGEQYF.

Concerning this clone itself: Within the sample, other DNA sequences also encode this same CDR3. The chain has TRBV4-2 and TRBJ2-7; no clear D gene. The ends were cut back, 0 bases at V and 4 bases at J, with 4 bases in the middle. The CDR3 runs 12 residues. Germline-derived CDR1 and CDR2 are LGHNA and YNFKEQ. CDR3 sequence: CASSQDSYEQYF. Here the CDR3 DNA reads TGTGCCAGCAGCCAAGATAGTTACGAGCAGTACTTC.

The CDR3 sequence: CASSRGQGPYEQYF. As DNA, the CDR3 is TGTGCCAGCAGCCGCGGACAGGGGCCTTACGAGCAGTACTTC. The chain recombines TRBV13 with TRBJ2-7; 9 positions agree with TRBD1. The CDR3 totals 14 residues. The germline V gene encodes CDR1 PRHDT and CDR2 FYEKMQ (reference sequence). V lost 5 bases to trimming and J lost 4 bases; unmatched junction nucleotides: 6.